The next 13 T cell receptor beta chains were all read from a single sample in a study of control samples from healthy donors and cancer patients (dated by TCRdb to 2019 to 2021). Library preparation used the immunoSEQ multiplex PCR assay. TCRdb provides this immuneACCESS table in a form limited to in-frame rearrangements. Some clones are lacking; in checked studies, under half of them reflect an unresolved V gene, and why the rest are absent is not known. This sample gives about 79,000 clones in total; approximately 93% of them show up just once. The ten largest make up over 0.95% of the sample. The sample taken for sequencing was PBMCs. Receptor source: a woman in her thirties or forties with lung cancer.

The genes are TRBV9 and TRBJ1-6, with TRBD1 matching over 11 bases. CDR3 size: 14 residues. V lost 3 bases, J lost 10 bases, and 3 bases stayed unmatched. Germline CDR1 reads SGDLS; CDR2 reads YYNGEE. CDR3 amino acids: CASSGGTGGSPLHF. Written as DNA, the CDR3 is TGTGCCAGCAGCGGGGGGACAGGGGGGTCACCCCTCCACTTT.

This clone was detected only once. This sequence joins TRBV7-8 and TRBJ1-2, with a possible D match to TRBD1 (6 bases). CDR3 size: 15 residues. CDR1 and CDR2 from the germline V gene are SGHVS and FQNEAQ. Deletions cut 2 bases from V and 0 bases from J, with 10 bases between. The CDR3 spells CASSLRTVSNYGYTF. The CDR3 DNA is TGTGCCAGCAGCTTAAGGACAGTCTCTAACTATGGCTACACCTTC.

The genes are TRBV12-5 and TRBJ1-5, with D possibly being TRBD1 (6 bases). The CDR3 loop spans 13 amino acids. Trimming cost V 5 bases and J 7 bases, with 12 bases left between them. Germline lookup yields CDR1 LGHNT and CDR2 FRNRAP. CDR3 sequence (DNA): TGTGCTAGTGGTGTCGTCAGGGGACAGCCCCAGCATTTT. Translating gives CASGVVRGQPQHF.

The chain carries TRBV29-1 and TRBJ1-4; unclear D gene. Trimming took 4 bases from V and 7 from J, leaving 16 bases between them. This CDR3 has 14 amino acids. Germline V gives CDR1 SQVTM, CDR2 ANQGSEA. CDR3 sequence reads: CSVARDGSGEKLFF. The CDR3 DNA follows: TGCAGCGTTGCAAGGGATGGGTCCGGTGAAAAACTGTTTTTT.

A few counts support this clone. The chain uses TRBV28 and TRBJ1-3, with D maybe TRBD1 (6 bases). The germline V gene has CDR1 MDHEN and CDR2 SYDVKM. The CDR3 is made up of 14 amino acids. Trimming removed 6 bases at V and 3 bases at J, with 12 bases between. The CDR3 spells CASSKAGDGNTIYF. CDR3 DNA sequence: TGTGCCAGCAGCAAGGCAGGGGATGGAAACACCATATATTTT.

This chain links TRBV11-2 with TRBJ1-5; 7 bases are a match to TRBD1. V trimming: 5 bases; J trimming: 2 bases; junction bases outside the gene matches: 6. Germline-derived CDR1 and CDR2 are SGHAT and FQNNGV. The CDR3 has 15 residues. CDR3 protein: CASSRNRGRNQPQHF. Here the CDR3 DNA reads TGTGCCAGCAGCCGAAACAGGGGTCGCAATCAGCCCCAGCATTTT.

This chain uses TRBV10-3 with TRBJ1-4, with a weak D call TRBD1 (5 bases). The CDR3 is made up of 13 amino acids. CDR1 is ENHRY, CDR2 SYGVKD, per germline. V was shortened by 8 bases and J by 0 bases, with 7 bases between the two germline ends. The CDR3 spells CAIRGATNEKLFF. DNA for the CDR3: TGTGCCATCCGGGGGGCAACTAATGAAAAACTGTTTTTT.

CDR3 coding DNA: TGTGCCAGTAGTATTTGGGTCAAGGGCACAGATACGCAGTATTTT. Translation: CASSIWVKGTDTQYF. The chain uses TRBV19 and TRBJ2-3, with D unclear. V was cut by 3 bases and J by 1 base, with 11 bases left in between. This CDR3 region has 15 residues. Germline V gene sequence: CDR1 LNHDA, CDR2 SQIVND (reference sequence).

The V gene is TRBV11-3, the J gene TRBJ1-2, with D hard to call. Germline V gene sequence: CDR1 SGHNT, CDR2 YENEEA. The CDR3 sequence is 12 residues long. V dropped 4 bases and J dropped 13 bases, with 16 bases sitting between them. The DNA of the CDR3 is TGTGCCAGCAGCTCCCGGCGAGACTTCCTCACCTTC. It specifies CASSSRRDFLTF.

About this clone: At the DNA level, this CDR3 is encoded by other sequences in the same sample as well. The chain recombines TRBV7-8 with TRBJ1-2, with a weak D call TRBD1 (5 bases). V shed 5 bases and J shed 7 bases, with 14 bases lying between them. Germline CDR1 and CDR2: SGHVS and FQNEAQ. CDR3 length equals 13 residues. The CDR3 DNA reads TGTGCCAGCAGCCCGGGGAGGCAGGGTGGCTACACCTTC. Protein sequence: CASSPGRQGGYTF.

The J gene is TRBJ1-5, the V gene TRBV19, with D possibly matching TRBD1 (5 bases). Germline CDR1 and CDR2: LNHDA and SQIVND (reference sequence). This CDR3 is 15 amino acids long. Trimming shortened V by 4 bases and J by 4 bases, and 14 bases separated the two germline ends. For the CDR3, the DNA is TGTGCCAGTAGTAGAACCGGGGCCCCTAATCAGCCCCAGCATTTT. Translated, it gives CASSRTGAPNQPQHF. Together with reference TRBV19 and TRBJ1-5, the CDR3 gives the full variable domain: DGGITQSPKYLFRKEGQNVTLSCEQNLNHDAMYWYRQDPGQGLRLIYYSQIVNDFQKGDIAEGYSVSREKKESFPLTVTSAQKNPTAFYLCASSRTGAPNQPQHFGDGTRLSIL.

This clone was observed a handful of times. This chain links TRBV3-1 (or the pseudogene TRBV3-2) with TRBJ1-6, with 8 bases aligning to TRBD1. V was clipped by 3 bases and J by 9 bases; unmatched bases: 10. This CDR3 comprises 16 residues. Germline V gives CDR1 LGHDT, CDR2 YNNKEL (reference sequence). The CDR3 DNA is TGTGCCAGCAGCCACGAAAACGGACAGGGTGGTTCACCCCTCCACTTT. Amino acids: CASSHENGQGGSPLHF.

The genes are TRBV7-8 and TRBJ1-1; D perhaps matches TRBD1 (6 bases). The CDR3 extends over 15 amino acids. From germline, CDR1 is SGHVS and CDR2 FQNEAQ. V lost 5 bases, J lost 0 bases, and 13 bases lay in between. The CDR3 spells CASSMRGQMNTEAFF. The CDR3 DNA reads TGTGCCAGCAGCATGCGGGGACAAATGAACACTGAAGCTTTCTTT.